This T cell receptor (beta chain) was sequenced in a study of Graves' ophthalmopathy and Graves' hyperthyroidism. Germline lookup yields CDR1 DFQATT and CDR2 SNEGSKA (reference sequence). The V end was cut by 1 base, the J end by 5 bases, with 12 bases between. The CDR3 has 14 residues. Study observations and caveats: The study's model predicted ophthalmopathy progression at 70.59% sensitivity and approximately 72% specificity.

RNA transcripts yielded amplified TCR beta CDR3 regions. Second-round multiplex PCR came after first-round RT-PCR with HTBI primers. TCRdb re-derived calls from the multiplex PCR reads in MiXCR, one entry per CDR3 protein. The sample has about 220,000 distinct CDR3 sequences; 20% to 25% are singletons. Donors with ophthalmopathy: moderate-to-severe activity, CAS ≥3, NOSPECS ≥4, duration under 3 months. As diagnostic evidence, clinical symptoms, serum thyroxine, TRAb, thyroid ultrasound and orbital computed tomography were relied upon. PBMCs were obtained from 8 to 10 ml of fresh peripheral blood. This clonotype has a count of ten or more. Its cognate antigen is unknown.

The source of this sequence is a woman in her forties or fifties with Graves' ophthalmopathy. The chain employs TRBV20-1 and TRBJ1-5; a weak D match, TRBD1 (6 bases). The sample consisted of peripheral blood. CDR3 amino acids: CSARGPQGHQPQHF. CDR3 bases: TGCAGTGCTAGAGGACCCCAGGGGCATCAGCCCCAGCATTTT.